This T cell receptor beta chain was sequenced during a study of regulatory T cells in long-lasting Graves disease. Study-wide results and caveats: TCR diversity was lower in persistent Graves' patients (versus newly diagnosed ones).

For TCR beta, libraries came from iRepertoire HTBI primers and Arm-PCR of CDR3 regions. TCRdb redid the calling of the multiplex PCR reads with MiXCR, one entry per CDR3 protein. The table shows over 350,000 distinct CDR3 sequences, with 15% occurring only once. This clonotype appeared many times. The antigen is undetermined. As for time point: newly diagnosed GD, antithyroid drugs for less than 3 months. PBMCs were the source of the RNA used for TCR sequencing. The CDR3 covers 15 residues. Looked up from germline, CDR1 is SGHVS and CDR2 is FQNEAQ. V lost 1 base, J lost 7 bases, and 14 bases lay in between. These data also formed part of another study, on T cells in Graves' hyperthyroidism and ophthalmopathy. From that report: Pregnant or lactating patients were excluded, as were those with uncontrolled infection or other autoimmune disease. Orbital computed tomography and thyroid ultrasound, together with serum TRAb and thyroxine and clinical symptoms, were used for diagnoses. The HTBI primer set drove a first-round RT-PCR of the TCR CDR3.

This TCR was recovered from a woman between 40 and 55 years old with Graves disease. The source was peripheral blood mononuclear cells (PBMCs), collected at new diagnosis, from a patient treated with antithyroid drugs. The V and J genes are TRBV7-8 and TRBJ2-1; D is perhaps TRBD2 (5 bases). In DNA form, the CDR3 reads TGTGCCAGCAGCTTAGGGCCCCAGCGGAGAAATGAGCAGTTCTTC. As protein: CASSLGPQRRNEQFF.